This T cell receptor beta chain originates from a study of T cell responses to AZD1222 COVID-19 vaccine. Study-wide background: Samples with a second dose at about 4 or about 12 weeks were pooled together. General study points: Repertoires were obtained solely post-peak T cell response.

V shed 5 bases and J shed 5 bases, with 15 bases lying between them. Per the germline V gene, CDR1 is SGHTA and CDR2 is FQGTGA. The CDR3 consists of 14 residues. Method: immunoSEQ multiplex PCR; TCRdb's copy keeps in-frame clones and lacks some. Of approximately 200,000 clones in the sample, around 88% were seen once. About this clone itself: Antigen: not known.

V and J are TRBV7-3 and TRBJ2-5; D is possibly TRBD1 (6 bases). The sequences come from peripheral blood, collected on day 0 of AZD1222 vaccination. The TCR sequence derives from an adult in good health. Written as DNA, the CDR3 is TGTGCCAGCAGCCCGTCTGGAGACAGGGAGACCCAGTACTTC. As protein: CASSPSGDRETQYF.